Presented here are 32 T cell receptor beta chains from one specimen sequenced in a study of shared T cell receptors in the human thymus. Clones were sequenced by immunoSEQ multiplex PCR, and TCRdb holds only the in-frame ones, with some missing. The table lists hundreds of thousands of clones, 80% to 90% of them singletons, with roughly 0.01% in the top ten. A further study also used this sample, focusing on human thymus T cells.

Sequenced input: thymocytes. These receptors all stem from a girl less than two years old with a congenital heart defect.

This chain links TRBV7-3 with TRBJ1-1; 7 positions match TRBD1. Trimming at V came to 4 bases and at J to 4 bases, leaving 6 bases not matched to a gene. Germline values: CDR1 SGHTA, CDR2 FQGTGA. The length of the CDR3 is 14 residues. The CDR3: CASSSHPGGTEAFF. In DNA, the CDR3 is TGTGCCAGCAGCTCCCATCCAGGGGGCACTGAAGCTTTCTTT. The complete variable domain, with remaining parts taken from reference TRBV7-3 and TRBJ1-1, reads GAGVSQTPSNKVTEKGKYVELRCDPISGHTALYWYRQSLGQGPEFLIYFQGTGAADDSGLPNDRFFAVRPEGSVSTLKIQRTERGDSAVYLCASSSHPGGTEAFFGQGTRLTVV.

The rearrangement uses TRBV19 and TRBJ1-5; D is possibly TRBD1 (5 bases). CDR3 length: 20 residues. Trimming pared 5 bases from V and 1 base from J, leaving 27 bases between. Germline V gives CDR1 LNHDA, CDR2 SQIVND (reference sequence). CDR3 residues: CASSVAGRLSGEVSNQPQHF. CDR3 in DNA: TGTGCCAGTAGTGTGGCGGGACGGCTTTCTGGCGAAGTAAGCAATCAGCCCCAGCATTTT.

The chain joins TRBV14 to TRBJ2-7, with a tentative D call TRBD2 (5 bases). The CDR3 is 15 residues long. Trimming removed 4 bases at V and 0 bases at J, with 13 bases between. Looked up from germline, CDR1 is SGHDN and CDR2 is FVKESK. The CDR3 nucleotides read TGTGCCAGCAGCCCTTCTAGCTGCAGCTCCTACGAGCAGTACTTC. Encoded protein: CASSPSSCSSYEQYF.

This chain links TRBV28 with TRBJ1-2; D unresolved. V lost 10 bases to trimming and J lost 7 bases, with 13 bases between them. Per germline, CDR1 MDHEN and CDR2 SYDVKM. This CDR3 is 11 amino acids long. The CDR3 sequence is CATLVGSGYTF. DNA of the CDR3: TGTGCCACCCTTGTCGGGAGTGGCTACACCTTC.

DNA of the CDR3: TGTGCCAGCAGCCCCCGGGTGCGACAGGTGGGGGAAGAGACCCAGTACTTC. Protein product: CASSPRVRQVGEETQYF. This chain uses TRBV5-6 with TRBJ2-5, with a possible D match to TRBD1 (6 bases). The CDR3 runs 17 residues. Trimming took off 4 bases at V and 3 bases at J, with 22 bases between the two ends. Germline assignment: CDR1 SGHDT and CDR2 YYEEEE. Full variable domain (missing parts from reference TRBV5-6 and TRBJ2-5): DAGVTQSPTHLIKTRGQQVTLRCSPKSGHDTVSWYQQALGQGPQFIFQYYEEEERQRGNFPDRFSGHQFPNYSSELNVNALLLGDSALYLCASSPRVRQVGEETQYFGPGTRLLVL.

With respect to this clone: A junction boundary mismatches the germline segment, possibly from a read error. The CDR3 region is CASREGTEVGPLSGYTF. The CDR3 coding sequence is TGTGCCAGCAGAGAAGGGACAGAGGTCGGCCCACTTAGTGGCTACACCTTC. This sequence joins TRBV6-1 and TRBJ1-2; 7 positions agree with TRBD1. Germline assignment: CDR1 MNHNS and CDR2 SASEGT. The CDR3 length is 17 residues.

V and J are TRBV10-1 and TRBJ2-1; perhaps TRBD2 as D (7 bases). The CDR3 has 16 amino acids. Germline V gene data show CDR1 as WNHNN and CDR2 as SYGVQD (reference sequence). Trimming cost V 3 bases and J 1 base, with 13 bases left between them. The CDR3, as DNA: TGCGCCAGCAGTGACCCGGGGGGACATTCCTACAATGAGCAGTTCTTC. Its translation: CASSDPGGHSYNEQFF.

This sequence joins TRBV7-3 and TRBJ2-1; TRBD2 matches 9 bases. Trimming took 2 bases from V and 0 from J; bases not matched to a gene: 5. The CDR3 runs 17 residues. Germline V CDR1 and CDR2: SGHTA, FQGTGA. The CDR3 is CASSLSVAGDSYNEQFF. The CDR3 DNA follows: TGTGCCAGCAGCTTATCGGTAGCGGGGGACTCCTACAATGAGCAGTTCTTC.

This chain's CDR3 is CASTVRRTGRNTEAFF. The CDR3 DNA follows: TGTGCCAGCACCGTGCGGAGGACAGGGAGAAACACTGAAGCTTTCTTT. The chain carries TRBV7-3 and TRBJ1-1, with TRBD1 matching over 8 bases. The CDR3 has 16 residues. V shed 7 bases, J shed 2 bases, and the junction held 12 bases outside the gene matches. Germline V gene sequence: CDR1 SGHTA, CDR2 FQGTGA.

This clone was detected a few times. The chain carries TRBV27 and TRBJ2-7; 15 bases map to TRBD2. The junction had 14 bases not matched to a gene; V was cut back by 5 bases and J by 3 bases. The germline V gene encodes CDR1 MNHEY and CDR2 SMNVEV (reference sequence). This CDR3 has 19 amino acids. CDR3 DNA sequence: TGTGCCAGCAGTATTACCGGGACTAGCGGGGGGCCCGAGGGCTACGAGCAGTACTTC. This codes for CASSITGTSGGPEGYEQYF.

This clone was recorded a few times. V gene TRBV19 combines with J gene TRBJ1-4; D perhaps matches TRBD1 (6 bases). CDR3 length equals 17 residues. The V end was cut by 5 bases, the J end by 2 bases, with 18 bases between. CDR1 LNHDA and CDR2 SQIVND come from the germline V gene (reference sequence). The CDR3 is CASSVPSYRDTNEKLFF. In DNA form, the CDR3 reads TGTGCCAGTAGTGTGCCTTCATACAGGGATACTAATGAAAAACTGTTTTTT.

This chain links TRBV6-1 with TRBJ1-4, with 8 bases aligning to TRBD1. In germline, CDR1 is MNHNS, CDR2 SASEGT. Germline trimming cut 4 bases from V and 4 bases from J; bases unmatched to any gene: 5. The CDR3 is 15 residues long. CDR3 in DNA: TGTGCCAGCAGTGTTAGACAGGGGTTTAATGAAAAACTGTTTTTT. This translates into CASSVRQGFNEKLFF.

There are a few counts of this clone. CDR3 sequence reads: CASSRRLAEETQYF. CDR3 DNA: TGTGCCAGCAGTCGGCGACTAGCGGAGGAGACCCAGTACTTC. This chain connects TRBV27 to TRBJ2-5, with 9 bases matching TRBD2. The CDR3 loop spans 14 amino acids. V shed 5 bases, J shed 5 bases, and the junction held 6 bases outside the gene matches. Germline CDR1 is MNHEY and CDR2 is SMNVEV (reference sequence).

V and J are TRBV5-6 and TRBJ1-1, with D possibly being TRBD1 (5 bases). The CDR3 has 15 residues. V shed 4 bases and J shed 5 bases, with 18 bases lying between them. Per germline, CDR1 SGHDT and CDR2 YYEEEE. The DNA of the CDR3 is TGTGCCAGCAGCCCGGGACTTGGGGGTCAGACTGAAGCTTTCTTT. It is translated as CASSPGLGGQTEAFF.

This sequence joins TRBV7-9 and TRBJ1-6; 8 nucleotides line up with TRBD1. This CDR3 is 18 amino acids long. V was clipped by 4 bases and J by 1 base; unmatched bases: 9. CDR1 is SEHNR, CDR2 FQNEAQ, per germline (reference sequence). The CDR3 coding sequence is TGTGCCAGCAGCTGTGGACAGGGAGCGAGGTCCTATAATTCACCCCTCCACTTT. Amino acids: CASSCGQGARSYNSPLHF.

The CDR3 region has the DNA TGTGCCAGCAGCGGTGGAGAGGTCCCATACAATGAGCAGTTCTTC. Amino acid sequence: CASSGGEVPYNEQFF. V is TRBV9 and J is TRBJ2-1; D remains unclear. This CDR3 region has 15 residues. Germline CDR1 is SGDLS and CDR2 is YYNGEE. Trimming left V 3 bases short and J 4 bases short, with 14 bases between.

This clone has just one count. The rearrangement links TRBV15 to TRBJ2-1; 11 bases match TRBD2. The germline V gene encodes CDR1 LNHNV and CDR2 YYDKDF (reference sequence). After removal of 3 bases from V and 0 bases from J, the junction contained 10 bases not matched to a gene. The CDR3 loop spans 19 amino acids. CDR3 coding DNA: TGTGCCACCAGCAGCTACCTTACTAGCGGGGGAACCTCCTACAATGAGCAGTTCTTC. This encodes CATSSYLTSGGTSYNEQFF. Based on the CDR3 plus reference TRBV15 and TRBJ2-1, the full variable domain is DAMVIQNPRYQVTQFGKPVTLSCSQTLNHNVMYWYQQKSSQAPKLLFHYYDKDFNNEADTPDNFQSRRPNTSFCFLDIRSPGLGDTAMYLCATSSYLTSGGTSYNEQFFGPGTRLTVL.

The rearrangement joins TRBV5-6 to TRBJ1-2, with 12 bases matching TRBD1. The trim removed 0 bases at V and 4 bases at J, leaving 7 bases unmatched. The CDR3 is 17 residues long. Looked up from germline, CDR1 is SGHDT and CDR2 is YYEEEE. CDR3 region: CASSLAWDRGRFYGYTF. CDR3 bases: TGTGCCAGCAGCTTGGCCTGGGACAGGGGGCGTTTCTATGGCTACACCTTC.

V is TRBV9 and J is TRBJ2-5; weak D call: TRBD1 (6 bases). V gave up 1 base and J gave up 5 bases, with 12 bases separating them. Germline CDR1 and CDR2: SGDLS and YYNGEE. The CDR3 has 14 residues. The DNA for the CDR3 is TGTGCCAGCAGCGTACAGGGGAGTAGGGAGACCCAGTACTTC. Its translation is CASSVQGSRETQYF.

The table lists this clone with a count of one. The chain recombines TRBV6-4 with TRBJ1-2; TRBD1 matches at 7 bases. The germline V gene encodes CDR1 MRHNA and CDR2 SNTAGT. There are 14 residues in the CDR3. V trimming: 4 bases; J trimming: 7 bases; junction bases outside the gene matches: 9. The CDR3 sequence: CASSATGDLGGYTF. CDR3 sequence (DNA): TGTGCCAGCAGTGCAACAGGGGATCTCGGTGGCTACACCTTC.

The chain has TRBV7-2 and TRBJ1-4, with D unresolved. Germline loops: CDR1 SGHTA, CDR2 FQGNSA. The CDR3 covers 17 residues. V dropped 6 bases and J dropped 8 bases, with 25 bases sitting between them. CDR3 residues: CASRPPDSSPRPEKLFF. The CDR3 bases are TGTGCCAGCAGACCCCCGGACTCATCTCCGCGGCCAGAAAAACTGTTTTTT.

J is TRBJ2-7 and V is TRBV6-6, with D tentatively TRBD1 (5 bases). Germline CDR1 is MNHNY and CDR2 is SVGAGI (reference sequence). This CDR3 is 15 amino acids long. Trimming cost V 7 bases and J 0 bases, with 16 bases left between them. The CDR3 loop is CASKTRQLSSYEQYF. The CDR3 nucleotides are TGTGCCAGCAAGACGCGACAGCTGAGCTCCTACGAGCAGTACTTC.

The rearrangement uses TRBV6-6 and TRBJ1-1, with a weak D call TRBD1 (5 bases). Trimming took 7 bases from V and 0 from J, leaving 12 bases between them. The CDR3 is made up of 14 amino acids. Looked up from germline, CDR1 is MNHNY and CDR2 is SVGAGI (reference sequence). In nucleotides, the CDR3 is TGTGCCAGCACGTCTTGGACAATGAACACTGAAGCTTTCTTT. Translated: CASTSWTMNTEAFF.

The V gene is TRBV13, the J gene TRBJ1-1; a possible D gene is TRBD1 (5 bases). Trimming removed 5 bases from V and 0 bases from J, with 19 bases in between. Germline CDR1 and CDR2: PRHDT and FYEKMQ (reference sequence). CDR3 length: 17 amino acids. The CDR3 DNA follows: TGTGCCAGCAGCCCCAGGGTGCGTAGTAATATGAACACTGAAGCTTTCTTT. Its protein product is CASSPRVRSNMNTEAFF.

This clone was seen a few times. This chain joins TRBV7-9 and TRBJ1-5; D might be TRBD1 (5 bases). V lost 5 bases and J lost 3, with 14 bases in between. This CDR3 contains 15 residues. Germline CDR1 reads SEHNR; CDR2 reads FQNEAQ (reference sequence). The CDR3 bases are TGTGCCAGCAGCACCATTGGGGGGGACAATCAGCCCCAGCATTTT. Translation: CASSTIGGDNQPQHF. The variable domain in full, completed from reference TRBV7-9 and TRBJ1-5, reads DTGVSQNPRHKITKRGQNVTFRCDPISEHNRLYWYRQTLGQGPEFLTYFQNEAQLEKSRLLSDRFSAERPKGSFSTLEIQRTEQGDSAMYLCASSTIGGDNQPQHFGDGTRLSIL.

This clone was picked up one time. V is TRBV14 and J is TRBJ2-7; the D gene is possibly TRBD1 (6 bases). Trimming stripped 1 base from V and 3 bases from J, with 16 bases between. Germline CDR1 and CDR2: SGHDN and FVKESK. The CDR3 covers 16 residues. CDR3 protein: CASSQVPGGHGYEQYF. The CDR3 DNA sequence: TGTGCCAGCAGCCAAGTACCTGGGGGACATGGCTACGAGCAGTACTTC.

The CDR3 nucleotides read TGTGCCAGCAGCTTACCGCTAGCGGGGTTGAGCACAGATACGCAGTATTTT. Translation: CASSLPLAGLSTDTQYF. The chain is built from TRBV7-9 and TRBJ2-3; 9 nucleotides agree with TRBD2. This CDR3 is 17 amino acids long. Germline CDR1 reads SEHNR; CDR2 reads FQNEAQ (reference sequence). Germline trimming cut 2 bases from V and 0 bases from J; bases unmatched to any gene: 6.

As concerns this clone: This CDR3 is also generated by other DNA sequences in the sample. This chain connects TRBV20-1 to TRBJ1-1; D ambiguous. In germline, CDR1 is DFQATT, CDR2 SNEGSKA (reference sequence). V gave up 6 bases and J gave up 5 bases, with 4 bases separating them. The CDR3 loop spans 9 amino acids. CDR3 sequence (DNA): TGCAGTGCGCGGACTGAAGCTTTCTTT. It yields the protein CSARTEAFF.

The chain has TRBV9 and TRBJ2-4, with D maybe TRBD2 (7 bases). CDR3 size: 18 residues. Germline V gives CDR1 SGDLS, CDR2 YYNGEE. Trimming took off 4 bases at V and 8 bases at J, with 28 bases between the two ends. CDR3 DNA sequence: TGTGCCAGCAGCCTTCAAGGAGGGCGGGGGCCCGAGGGGGACATTCAGTACTTC. Translation: CASSLQGGRGPEGDIQYF.

This clone was recorded once. The chain recombines TRBV5-6 with TRBJ1-3; weak D call: TRBD1 (5 bases). The CDR3 extends over 18 amino acids. The V end was cut by 6 bases, the J end by 9 bases, with 31 bases between. Germline CDR1 and CDR2: SGHDT and YYEEEE. The CDR3 protein is CASTITDGHRNETSTIYF. As DNA, the CDR3 is TGTGCCAGCACCATTACCGACGGACATCGGAACGAAACATCCACCATATATTTT.

This rearrangement joins TRBV11-2 to TRBJ2-7; possible D gene TRBD2, 5 bases. V was cut by 3 bases and J by 6 bases, with 12 bases left in between. CDR1 is SGHAT, CDR2 FQNNGV, per germline. The CDR3 has 13 residues. CDR3 amino acids: CASSLYRGSEQYF. The CDR3 DNA reads TGTGCCAGCAGCTTGTATCGAGGGAGCGAGCAGTACTTC.

The rearrangement joins TRBV4-1 to TRBJ2-4, with TRBD2 as a possible D gene (6 bases). Germline V gene sequence: CDR1 MGHRA, CDR2 YSYEKL. V gave up 1 base and J gave up 0 bases, with 16 bases separating them. The CDR3 is 18 residues long. The CDR3 nucleotides read TGCGCCAGCAGCCAAGCCCGGCGGGGATACCTAGCCAAAAACATTCAGTACTTC. Amino acids: CASSQARRGYLAKNIQYF.